This is a list of T cell receptor beta chains from one sample in a study of neurological immune-mediated disorders. From the 5' RACE reads, TCRdb called clonotypes with MiXCR, one entry per CDR3 protein. Seen here are about 60,000 distinct CDR3 sequences, approximately 3.9% observed once, and the top ten hold 1.6%. Sequenced: PBMCs. Source of these receptors: a man aged 30 to 39 with multiple sclerosis. Each CDR3 is given with its conserved first and last residue. Fields, in order: J gene, clone size, D gene, V gene, CDR3 DNA, CDR3 protein. D genes are given only for firm matches. Where a row states a size, it is once, few, many or the class of an expanded clone; other rows omit it.

TRBJ1-5 | many | . | TRBV27 | TGTGCCAGCAGTCGTCAGGCGTCGCTTCAGCCCCAGCATTTT | CASSRQASLQPQHF
TRBJ1-4 | many | TRBD1 | TRBV12-3/TRBV12-4 | TGTGCCAGCAGTTTCGGGACAGGGGGAATGAAACTGTTTTTT | CASSFGTGGMKLFF
TRBJ1-1 | many | TRBD1 | TRBV29-1 | TGCAGCGTCGCCCAGGGGGTCACTGAAGCTTTCTTT | CSVAQGVTEAFF
TRBJ2-3 | many | . | TRBV5-1 | TGCGCCAGCAGCGAGAACGCAGATACGCAGTATTTT | CASSENADTQYF
TRBJ1-1 | many | . | TRBV20-1 | TGCAGTGCTAGAGCGAACACTGAAGCTTTCTTT | CSARANTEAFF
TRBJ2-7 | many | TRBD1 | TRBV20-1 | TGCAGTGCTAGCCCCGGGACAGGGGGTGGCGAGCAGTACTTC | CSASPGTGGGEQYF
TRBJ1-1 | many | . | TRBV20-1 | TGCAGTGCTAGAGATTACCAGGGGAACACTGAAGCTTTCTTT | CSARDYQGNTEAFF
TRBJ1-2 | many | TRBD1 | TRBV9 | TGTGCCAGCAGCATACAGGAAATACGACAGGGGATTAACTATGGCTACACCTTC | CASSIQEIRQGINYGYTF
TRBJ1-1 | many | . | TRBV6-6 | TGTGCCAGTGTAACAGGGCTCACGAACACTGAAGCTTTCTTT | CASVTGLTNTEAFF
TRBJ1-6 | few | . | TRBV27 | TGTGCCAGCAGTTTAATAGGCAGTGGGTCACCCCTCAACTTT | CASSLIGSGSPLNF
TRBJ1-1 | many | . | TRBV7-2 | TGTGCCAGCAGCTTTGACAGCTTCACTGAAGCTTTCTTT | CASSFDSFTEAFF
TRBJ2-1 | . | TRBD2 | TRBV12-3/TRBV12-4 | TGTGCCAGCAGTTTGGCTCGCGGGGGGGCAGTCTCCCCTGAGCAGTTCTTC | CASSLARGGAVSPEQFF
TRBJ2-1 | many | TRBD2 | TRBV6-5 | TGTGCCAGCGCCCTTACTAGCGGGGTAAACAATGAGCAGTTCTTC | CASALTSGVNNEQFF
TRBJ2-2 | few | TRBD2 | TRBV7-6 | TGTGCCAGCACCCTTAGCGGGAATACGAACACCGGGGAGCTGTTTTTT | CASTLSGNTNTGELFF
TRBJ2-5 | many | . | TRBV15 | TGTGCCACCAGCAGAGATCTGGGAGGGGGTCAAGAGACCCAGTACTTC | CATSRDLGGGQETQYF
TRBJ2-7 | many | TRBD1 | TRBV11-2 | TGTGCCAGCCGGACAGGGGATGAGCAGTACTTC | CASRTGDEQYF